This T cell receptor beta chain was captured in a study of control samples from healthy donors and cancer patients. Clones were sequenced by immunoSEQ multiplex PCR, and TCRdb holds only the in-frame ones, with some missing. The sample has over 85,000 clones, roughly 88% seen once. This CDR3 is built from 13 residues. Trimming removed 0 bases from V and 4 bases from J, with 7 bases in between. Source material: PBMCs. This sequence originates from a woman aged 55-75 years with lung cancer. The chain combines TRBV5-3 with TRBJ1-2; D is ambiguous. TRBV5-3 is treated as an ORF (open reading frame) with a function not yet certain. The CDR3 loop is CARSLVPSYGYTF. The DNA of the CDR3 is TGTGCCAGAAGCTTGGTGCCGAGCTATGGCTACACCTTC.